This T cell receptor (beta chain) was found in a study of CD8+ T cells in alopecia areata. Looking at the study overall: Percent affected scalp area, the SALT score, rated treated patients' severity. Study-level points and caveats: Sequencing of scalp tissue also captures the resident alphabeta T cells of normal skin.

Treatment specified: oral pan-JAK inhibitor, 5-10 mg twice daily. On this clone: Its antigen is still unknown.

cDNA reverse transcribed from extracted RNA served as the sequencing template. Measured with immunoSEQ multiplex PCR; TCRdb has only the in-frame clones, and not every one. The sample has around 200,000 clones, 40% to 65% seen once. Sequenced here: CD8+ T cells sorted from blood, sampled at week 24, from a patient treated with tofacitinib. The source is a human donor with alopecia areata.

CDR3 in DNA: TGTGCCAGCAGCGTAGCTACGTCAGCGACAAACTATGGCTACACCTTC. Translation gives CASSVATSATNYGYTF. The J gene is TRBJ1-2, the V gene TRBV9; D remains ambiguous. The length of the CDR3 is 16 residues. Germline CDR1 SGDLS, CDR2 YYNGEE. Trimming left V 0 bases short and J 2 bases short, with 14 bases between.